The next 21 T cell receptor beta chains were all read from a single sample in a study of shared clonotypes between healthy human individuals. The data were produced by immunoSEQ multiplex PCR, yet TCRdb's version contains in-frame clones alone and is incomplete. This sample has 1,400,000 or so clones; approximately 98.5% occur once, and the top ten carry 0.36%. Input material: naive CD4+ T cells sorted from blood. Subset: CD45RA+ positively selected. The receptors derive from a man aged 25 to 45 in good health.

V is TRBV5-1 and J is TRBJ2-7; tentatively, D is TRBD2 (6 bases). The ends were cut back, 3 bases at V and 3 bases at J, with 28 bases in the middle. This CDR3 is built from 19 residues. Germline CDR1 reads SGHRS; CDR2 reads YFSETQ. Here the CDR3 DNA reads TGCGCCAGCAGCTCGCGGGACGGGTGGAGCGCTCAAAGAAACTACGAGCAGTACTTC. Its translation is CASSSRDGWSAQRNYEQYF.

This chain uses TRBV2 with TRBJ2-6; the D is unclear. Trimming removed 10 bases at V and 3 bases at J, with 16 bases between. The germline gives CDR1 SNHLY, CDR2 FYNNEI. The CDR3 totals 15 residues. As DNA, the CDR3 is TGTGCCACCACAACGAAGGGTAGTGGGGCCAACGTCCTGACTTTC. Its translation: CATTTKGSGANVLTF.

This chain connects TRBV2 to TRBJ1-4; the D gene is possibly TRBD1 (6 bases). The germline gives CDR1 SNHLY, CDR2 FYNNEI. The CDR3 loop spans 15 amino acids. Trimming removed 1 base from V and 3 bases from J, with 9 bases in between. CDR3 region: CASSEVDRPNEKLFF. The CDR3 coding sequence is TGTGCCAGCAGTGAAGTGGACAGACCTAATGAAAAACTGTTTTTT. The full variable domain, in which reference TRBV2 and TRBJ1-4 provide the parts outside the CDR3, is EPEVTQTPSHQVTQMGQEVILRCVPISNHLYFYWYRQILGQKVEFLVSFYNNEISEKSEIFDDQFSVERPDGSNFTLKIRSTKLEDSAMYFCASSEVDRPNEKLFFGSGTQLSVL.

The chain recombines TRBV5-4 with TRBJ2-3; no definite D call. V dropped 4 bases and J dropped 1 base, with 13 bases sitting between them. The CDR3 sequence is 15 residues long. Per germline, CDR1 SGHNT and CDR2 YYREEE (reference sequence). The CDR3 loop reads CASSQGPGGTDTQYF. The DNA of the CDR3 is TGTGCCAGCAGCCAAGGCCCAGGAGGCACAGATACGCAGTATTTT.

The chain links TRBV9 to TRBJ2-7; TRBD2 matches 7 bases. The CDR3 covers 15 residues. V lost 4 bases to trimming and J lost 4 bases; unmatched junction nucleotides: 11. CDR1 and CDR2 (germline): SGDLS, YYNGEE. The chain's CDR3 is CASSRTWDYSYEQYF. CDR3 nucleotide sequence: TGTGCCAGCAGCCGAACCTGGGACTATTCATACGAGCAGTACTTC.

The chain carries TRBV7-2 and TRBJ2-1, with 8 bases aligning to TRBD1. Unmatched junction bases numbered 13, after V lost 0 bases and J lost 3 bases. The CDR3 consists of 19 residues. From germline, CDR1 is SGHTA and CDR2 FQGNSA. CDR3 in DNA: TGTGCCAGCAGCTTAGCGGGCAGGGGGCACTTCCAACGCTACAATGAGCAGTTCTTC. It encodes CASSLAGRGHFQRYNEQFF. Full variable domain (rest looked up from reference TRBV7-2 and TRBJ2-1): GAGVSQSPSNKVTEKGKDVELRCDPISGHTALYWYRQSLGQGLEFLIYFQGNSAPDKSGLPSDRFSAERTGGSVSTLTIQRTQQEDSAVYLCASSLAGRGHFQRYNEQFFGPGTRLTVL.

The V gene is TRBV18, the J gene TRBJ2-1; D remains unclear. Per germline, CDR1 KGHSH and CDR2 LQKENI. V lost 2 bases to trimming and J lost 4 bases, with 9 bases between them. The CDR3 is 14 amino acids. The CDR3 region is CASSPYPDYNEQFF. In DNA, the CDR3 is TGTGCCAGCTCACCATACCCTGATTACAATGAGCAGTTCTTC.

This chain uses TRBV23-1 with TRBJ2-3; 11 bases line up with TRBD2. TRBV23-1 counts as an open reading frame of uncertain function. The CDR3 runs to 18 residues. The trim removed 5 bases at V and 2 bases at J, leaving 12 bases unmatched. Here the CDR3 DNA reads TGCGCCAGCAGTTCTCAAGGACCGACTAGCGGGGACACAGATACGCAGTATTTT. Protein product: CASSSQGPTSGDTDTQYF.

The J gene is TRBJ1-1, the V gene TRBV29-1, with a possible D match to TRBD1 (5 bases). V was pared by 5 bases and J by 10 bases, with 17 bases between. This CDR3 spans 12 amino acids. The germline V gene encodes CDR1 SQVTM and CDR2 ANQGSEA. The chain's CDR3 is CSVRPGPLVAFF. In DNA, the CDR3 is TGCAGCGTTCGCCCGGGACCGCTCGTAGCTTTCTTT.

This chain links TRBV10-3 with TRBJ2-1; 10 bases line up with TRBD1. CDR1 is ENHRY and CDR2 is SYGVKD in the germline V gene. V dropped 10 bases and J dropped 8; count of bases not matched to a gene: 11. This CDR3 contains 14 residues. The CDR3 here is CASYPGQGWDEQFF. The CDR3 region has the DNA TGTGCCAGCTACCCGGGACAGGGGTGGGATGAGCAGTTCTTC.

This rearrangement joins TRBV5-1 to TRBJ2-7; possible D gene TRBD1, 6 bases. Germline V gene lookup returns CDR1 SGHRS and CDR2 YFSETQ. This CDR3 has 17 amino acids. V was shortened by 4 bases and J by 3 bases, with 23 bases between the two germline ends. The CDR3 protein is CASSTTPQGQSVYEQYF. The CDR3 DNA reads as TGCGCCAGCAGCACCACCCCCCAGGGGCAGTCAGTCTACGAGCAGTACTTC.

This sequence joins TRBV11-3 and TRBJ1-5, with D possibly TRBD1 on 5 matching bases. V lost 0 bases and J 0 bases, leaving 6 bases between the germline ends. CDR3 length equals 15 residues. Looked up from germline, CDR1 is SGHNT and CDR2 is YENEEA. The CDR3 sequence: CASSLEGHSNQPQHF. The CDR3 DNA is TGTGCCAGCAGCTTAGAAGGACATAGCAATCAGCCCCAGCATTTT.

Concerning this clone itself: The same CDR3 is also encoded by other DNA sequences in this sample. The chain combines TRBV28 with TRBJ2-3; weak D call: TRBD2 (6 bases). Germline assignment: CDR1 MDHEN and CDR2 SYDVKM. V dropped 2 bases and J dropped 3 bases, with 12 bases sitting between them. The CDR3 has 15 amino acids. CDR3 amino acids: CASSLSGQGTDTQYF. Written as DNA, the CDR3 is TGTGCCAGCAGTTTAAGCGGGCAGGGAACAGATACGCAGTATTTT.

The rearrangement uses TRBV5-4 and TRBJ2-7, with D tentatively TRBD1 (6 bases). The CDR3 spans 15 residues. The V gene lost 3 bases and the J gene lost 1 base, with 14 bases spanning the gap. Germline CDR1 and CDR2: SGHNT and YYREEE (reference sequence). This CDR3 reads CASSSRDKRSYEQYF. DNA for the CDR3: TGTGCCAGCAGCTCCCGGGACAAACGTTCCTACGAGCAGTACTTC.

This chain connects TRBV28 to TRBJ2-7; 10 bases fit TRBD2. This CDR3 is built from 15 residues. CDR1 is MDHEN, CDR2 SYDVKM, per germline. V lost 1 base and J lost 9; bases outside the gene matches: 9. CDR3 sequence (DNA): TGTGCCAGCAGTTTATTACGTCTAGCGGGAGCTAGGCAGTACTTC. Translating gives CASSLLRLAGARQYF. The full variable domain, rest sourced from reference TRBV28 and TRBJ2-7, is DVKVTQSSRYLVKRTGEKVFLECVQDMDHENMFWYRQDPGLGLRLIYFSYDVKMKEKGDIPEGYSVSREKKERFSLILESASTNQTSMYLCASSLLRLAGARQYFGPGTRLTVT.

The DNA of the CDR3 is TGTGCCAGCAGTTTATCATGGGGAGCATACAATGAGCAGTTCTTC. This sequence encodes CASSLSWGAYNEQFF. The chain carries TRBV27 and TRBJ2-1; maybe TRBD2 (5 bases). Trimming cost V 0 bases and J 4 bases, with 10 bases left between them. The germline V gene encodes CDR1 MNHEY and CDR2 SMNVEV (reference sequence). CDR3 length: 15 amino acids.

The rearrangement joins TRBV6-4 to TRBJ1-2, with D possibly TRBD1 on 6 matching bases. CDR3 size: 15 residues. Germline values: CDR1 MRHNA, CDR2 SNTAGT. V lost 6 bases, J lost 5 bases, and 19 bases lay in between. In nucleotides, the CDR3 is TGTGCCAGCAGCGGAGGAGGGGCAGGGGAATATGGCTACACCTTC. Translated, it gives CASSGGGAGEYGYTF.

In regard to this clone: This sample also contains other DNA sequences that code for the same CDR3. The J gene is TRBJ2-7, the V gene TRBV7-2, with 11 bases identical to TRBD2. The CDR3 is 14 residues long. Germline V gene lookup returns CDR1 SGHTA and CDR2 FQGNSA. The J segment lost 6 bases and the V segment lost 5 bases, leaving 6 bases of the junction unmatched. Written as DNA, the CDR3 is TGTGCCAGCAGCCTACTAGCGGGAGTTAGCGAGCAGTACTTC. It codes for CASSLLAGVSEQYF.

The V and J genes are TRBV5-6 and TRBJ1-4; D is perhaps TRBD1 (5 bases). The V and J ends lost 4 bases and 8 bases respectively, with 21 bases between them. The CDR3 has 16 amino acids. CDR1 and CDR2 from the germline V gene are SGHDT and YYEEEE. The CDR3 region has the DNA TGTGCCAGCAGCCCTTATCCCGGGACGGGAGGGGAAAAACTGTTTTTT. It encodes CASSPYPGTGGEKLFF.

V is TRBV11-2 and J is TRBJ1-5, with a tentative D call TRBD1 (6 bases). Germline CDR1 SGHAT, CDR2 FQNNGV. V was pared by 5 bases and J by 6 bases, with 26 bases between. The CDR3 runs 18 residues. CDR3 nucleotide sequence: TGTGCCAGCAGCGTACCCGACAGGAGTGAAGGAGAGACTCAGCCCCAGCATTTT. It yields the protein CASSVPDRSEGETQPQHF.

The chain couples TRBV5-1 to TRBJ2-2; D may be TRBD2 (6 bases). Between the trimmed V and J ends, which lost 3 bases and 3 bases, there was a span of 12 bases. Germline CDR1 SGHRS, CDR2 YFSETQ. The CDR3 consists of 15 residues. This chain's CDR3 is CASSSGPGDTGELFF. The CDR3 DNA is TGCGCCAGCAGCTCTGGGCCGGGGGACACCGGGGAGCTGTTTTTT.